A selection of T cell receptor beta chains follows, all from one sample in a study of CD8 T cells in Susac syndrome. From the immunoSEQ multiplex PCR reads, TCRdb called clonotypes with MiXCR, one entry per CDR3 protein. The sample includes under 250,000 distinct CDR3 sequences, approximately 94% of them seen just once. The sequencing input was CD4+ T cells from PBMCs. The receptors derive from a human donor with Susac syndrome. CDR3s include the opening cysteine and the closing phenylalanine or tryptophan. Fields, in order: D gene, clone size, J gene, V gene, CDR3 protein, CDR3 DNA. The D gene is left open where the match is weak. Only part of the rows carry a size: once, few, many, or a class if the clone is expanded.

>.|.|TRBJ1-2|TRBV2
CASSEALQGLYGYTF
TGTGCCAGCAGTGAAGCGCTTCAGGGTTTGTATGGCTACACCTTC
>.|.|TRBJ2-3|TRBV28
CASSLYSGDTQYF
TGTGCCAGCAGTTTATATAGTGGGGATACGCAGTATTTT
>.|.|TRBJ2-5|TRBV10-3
CAISESEGSLRPGGETQYF
TGTGCCATCAGTGAGTCGGAAGGAAGTTTGCGACCAGGAGGAGAGACCCAGTACTTC
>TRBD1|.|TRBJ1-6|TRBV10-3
CAISIGTGEDNSPLHF
TGTGCCATCAGTATCGGGACAGGGGAGGATAATTCACCCCTCCACTTT
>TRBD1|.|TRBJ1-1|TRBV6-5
CASSYRTGAEAFF
TGTGCCAGCAGTTACAGAACAGGGGCTGAAGCTTTCTTT
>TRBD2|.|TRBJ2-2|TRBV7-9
CASSRTGGGGTGELFF
TGTGCCAGCAGCCGTACAGGCGGCGGGGGTACCGGGGAGCTGTTTTTT
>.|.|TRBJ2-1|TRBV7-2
CASSSSSESYNEQFF
TGTGCCAGCAGCTCCTCCAGTGAGTCCTACAATGAGCAGTTCTTC
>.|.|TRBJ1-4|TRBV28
CASTVGNEKLFF
TGTGCCAGCACGGTGGGCAATGAAAAACTGTTTTTT
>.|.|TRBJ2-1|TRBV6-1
CASSDPALDEQFF
TGTGCCAGCAGTGACCCTGCTTTGGATGAGCAGTTCTTC
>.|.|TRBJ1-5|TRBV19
CASSTNSQWTKDQPQHF
TGTGCCAGTAGTACCAACTCGCAATGGACAAAAGATCAGCCCCAGCATTTT
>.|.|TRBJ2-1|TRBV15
CATSRDGAATQFF
TGTGCCACCAGCAGAGATGGGGCGGCGACACAGTTCTTC
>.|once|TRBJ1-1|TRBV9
CASSVVDRANTEAFF
TGTGCCAGCAGCGTAGTAGACAGAGCGAACACTGAAGCTTTCTTT
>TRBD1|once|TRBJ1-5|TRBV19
CASNDQGENQPQHF
TGTGCCAGTAACGACCAGGGGGAGAATCAGCCCCAGCATTTT
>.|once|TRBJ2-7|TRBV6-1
CASSERGPYEQYF
TGTGCCAGCAGTGAAAGGGGCCCTTACGAGCAGTACTTC
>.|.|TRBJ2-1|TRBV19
CASSKGNSYNEQFF
TGTGCCAGTAGTAAGGGGAACTCCTACAATGAGCAGTTCTTC
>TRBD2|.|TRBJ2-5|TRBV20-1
CSARGRQGLAGGRETQYF
TGCAGTGCTAGAGGAAGACAAGGACTAGCGGGGGGGCGAGAGACCCAGTACTTC
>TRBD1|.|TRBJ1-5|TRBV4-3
CASSHRTGSDQPQHF
TGCGCCAGCAGCCACCGGACAGGGAGCGATCAGCCCCAGCATTTT
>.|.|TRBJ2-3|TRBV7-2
CASSLATGTDTQYF
TGTGCCAGCAGCTTAGCGACGGGCACAGATACGCAGTATTTT
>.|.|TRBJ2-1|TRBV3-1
CASSQDLASDEQFF
TGTGCCAGCAGCCAAGATTTGGCGAGTGATGAGCAGTTCTTC
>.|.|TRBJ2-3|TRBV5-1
CASSLLLPGDTQYF
TGCGCCAGCAGCTTGCTTCTCCCGGGAGATACGCAGTATTTT
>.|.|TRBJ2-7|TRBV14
CASSQETGDHEQYF
TGTGCCAGCAGCCAAGAAACGGGCGACCACGAGCAGTACTTC
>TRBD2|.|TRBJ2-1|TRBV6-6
CASRFSGGEVGEQFF
TGTGCCAGCAGGTTTAGCGGGGGAGAGGTAGGAGAGCAGTTCTTC
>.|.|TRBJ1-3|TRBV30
CAWSVPYPSPKYTIYF
TGTGCCTGGAGTGTACCCTATCCGAGCCCTAAGTACACCATATATTTT
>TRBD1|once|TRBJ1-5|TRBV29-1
CSVALTGTGVQPQHF
TGCAGCGTAGCCTTAACCGGGACAGGGGTTCAGCCCCAGCATTTT
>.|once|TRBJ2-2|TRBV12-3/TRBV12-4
CASCRRGPGELFF
TGTGCCAGCTGCCGGAGGGGTCCCGGGGAGCTGTTTTTT
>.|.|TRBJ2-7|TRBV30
CAWSAGVLHGEQYF
TGTGCCTGGAGTGCAGGAGTCCTGCATGGGGAGCAGTACTTC
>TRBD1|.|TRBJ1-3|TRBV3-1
CASSTRTGRGNTIYF
TGTGCCAGCAGCACCCGGACAGGGAGAGGAAACACCATATATTTT
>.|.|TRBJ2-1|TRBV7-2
CASSLASRKGGYNEQFF
TGTGCCAGCAGCTTAGCGTCGAGAAAGGGGGGCTACAATGAGCAGTTCTTC
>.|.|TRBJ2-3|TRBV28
CASSGGTDTQYF
TGTGCCAGCAGCGGAGGCACAGATACGCAGTATTTT
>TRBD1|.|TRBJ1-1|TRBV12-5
CASGPDRDTEAFF
TGTGCTAGTGGCCCCGACAGGGACACTGAAGCTTTCTTT
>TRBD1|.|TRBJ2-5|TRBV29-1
CSVGTGEVATQYF
TGCAGCGTCGGGACAGGGGAGGTGGCGACCCAGTACTTC
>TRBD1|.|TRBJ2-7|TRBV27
CASSPGQETYEQYF
TGTGCCAGCAGTCCTGGACAGGAGACCTACGAGCAGTACTTC
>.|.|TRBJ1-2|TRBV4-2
CASSQVAGVANYGYTF
TGTGCCAGCAGCCAAGTGGCAGGGGTAGCTAACTATGGCTACACCTTC
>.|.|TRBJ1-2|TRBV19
CASSIGDLRSVGGYTF
TGTGCCAGTAGTATCGGAGACCTTCGATCAGTTGGGGGCTACACCTTC
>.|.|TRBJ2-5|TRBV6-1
CATSGDPSSVYQETQYF
TGTGCCACGTCGGGGGATCCTAGCTCCGTGTACCAAGAGACCCAGTACTTC
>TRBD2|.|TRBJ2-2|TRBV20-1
CSAPGLANTGELFF
TGCAGTGCTCCGGGACTAGCCAACACCGGGGAGCTGTTTTTT
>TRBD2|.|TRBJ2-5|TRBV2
CASSAASGGAQETQYF
TGTGCCAGCAGTGCCGCTAGCGGGGGGGCCCAAGAGACCCAGTACTTC
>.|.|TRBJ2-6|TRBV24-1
CATSDLQMGGVVGANVLTF
TGTGCCACCAGTGATTTGCAGATGGGGGGCGTAGTAGGGGCCAACGTCCTGACTTTC
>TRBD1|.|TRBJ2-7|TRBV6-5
CASSYSGTGYVQYF
TGTGCCAGCAGTTACTCGGGGACAGGGTATGTGCAGTACTTC